A selection of T cell receptor beta chains follows, all from one sample in a study of shared clonotypes between healthy human individuals. This table comes from immunoSEQ multiplex PCR, and its TCRdb copy is limited to in-frame clones, with some not included. Among about 470,000 clones listed, around 75% were seen once. The sequenced sample was PBMCs. These receptors were taken from a woman between 40 and 50 years old in good health. Some clones in this sample may be carry-over from other donors' samples. CDR3s include the opening cysteine and the closing phenylalanine or tryptophan. A D gene is named only where the DNA matches it firmly. The size entry is marked missing in some rows and otherwise reads once, few, many or a size class.

V gene	clone size	D gene	J gene	CDR3 length	CDR3 protein	CDR3 DNA
TRBV6-4	NA	NA	TRBJ2-7	15	CASSDSGDSGHEQYF	TGTGCCAGCAGTGACTCGGGGGACTCTGGTCACGAGCAGTACTTC
TRBV6-4	NA	TRBD1	TRBJ2-1	15	CASSEQGGSYNEQFF	TGTGCCAGCAGTGAACAGGGGGGCTCCTACAATGAGCAGTTCTTC
TRBV28	NA	TRBD1	TRBJ2-3	16	CASRLRTGPSTDTQYF	TGTGCCAGCAGACTCAGGACAGGACCAAGCACAGATACGCAGTATTTT
TRBV18	NA	NA	TRBJ2-7	15	CASSPQGPGSYEQYF	TGTGCCAGCTCACCACAGGGTCCGGGCTCCTACGAGCAGTACTTC
TRBV5-1	NA	TRBD1	TRBJ2-1	15	CASSLGGTGHNEQFF	TGCGCCAGCAGCTTGGGGGGGACAGGCCACAATGAGCAGTTCTTC
TRBV27	NA	NA	TRBJ2-3	16	CASSPFISLGTDTQYF	TGTGCCAGCAGTCCCTTCATCTCTCTGGGCACAGATACGCAGTATTTT
TRBV6-5	NA	NA	TRBJ2-7	13	CASTPTRTYEQYF	TGTGCCAGCACCCCGACCAGGACCTACGAGCAGTACTTC
TRBV27	few	TRBD1	TRBJ2-7	14	CASSWGGQGHEQYF	TGTGCCAGCAGTTGGGGAGGACAGGGCCACGAGCAGTACTTC
TRBV6-5	NA	NA	TRBJ2-3	13	CASSYPGTDTQYF	TGTGCCAGCAGTTATCCAGGCACAGATACGCAGTATTTT
TRBV4-1	NA	TRBD1	TRBJ1-4	16	CASSQAGTGWDEKLFF	TGCGCCAGCAGCCAAGCGGGGACAGGGTGGGATGAAAAACTGTTTTTT
TRBV29-1	once	TRBD1	TRBJ1-5	13	CSVGDRGNQPQHF	TGCAGCGTTGGGGACAGGGGAAATCAGCCCCAGCATTTT
TRBV7-3	NA	TRBD2	TRBJ2-3	15	CASSFTSGRWDTQYF	TGTGCCAGCAGCTTCACTAGCGGGAGGTGGGATACGCAGTATTTT
TRBV28	NA	NA	TRBJ1-1	16	CASSFPFPSMNTEAFF	TGTGCCAGCTCTTTTCCCTTCCCGAGCATGAACACTGAAGCTTTCTTT
TRBV28	NA	NA	TRBJ2-3	14	CASSPRGWTDTQYF	TGTGCCAGCAGCCCGCGCGGCTGGACAGATACGCAGTATTTT
TRBV18	NA	NA	TRBJ2-6	18	CASSRGGYVTSGANVLTF	TGTGCCAGCTCACGAGGAGGTTACGTAACCTCTGGGGCCAACGTCCTGACTTTC
TRBV5-1	NA	TRBD1	TRBJ1-1	13	CASSFTGDTEAFF	TGCGCCAGCAGCTTTACAGGGGACACTGAAGCTTTCTTT
TRBV5-1	NA	TRBD2	TRBJ2-1	14	CASSSGLAVNEQFF	TGCGCCAGCAGCTCGGGACTAGCGGTCAATGAGCAGTTCTTC
TRBV6-5	NA	NA	TRBJ2-7	14	CASRSGLSSYEQYF	TGTGCCAGCAGGAGCGGACTGTCTTCCTACGAGCAGTACTTC
TRBV19	NA	TRBD1	TRBJ1-3	16	CASSTETGGSGNTIYF	TGTGCCAGTAGTACGGAAACAGGGGGCTCTGGAAACACCATATATTTT
TRBV6-1	NA	NA	TRBJ2-5	15	CASSVEGFLGETQYF	TGTGCCAGCAGTGTTGAGGGATTCTTAGGGGAGACCCAGTACTTC
TRBV11-2	NA	NA	TRBJ2-7	15	CASSLPKGRYYEQYF	TGTGCCAGCAGCTTACCCAAGGGCAGATACTACGAGCAGTACTTC
TRBV7-9	NA	NA	TRBJ2-1	12	CASSQPGTEQFF	TGTGCCAGCAGTCAGCCGGGAACAGAGCAGTTCTTC
TRBV6-1	NA	NA	TRBJ1-1	13	CASSEPLGTPSIF	TGTGCCAGCAGTGAACCACTCGGGACACCCTCTATCTTT
TRBV30	NA	NA	TRBJ1-5	17	CAWTEPGFGAGNQPQHF	TGTGCCTGGACCGAACCAGGCTTTGGGGCGGGCAATCAGCCCCAGCATTTT
TRBV30	NA	TRBD2	TRBJ2-2	20	CAWRLKGMALSGRDPGELFF	TGTGCCTGGAGGTTGAAGGGAATGGCCTTAAGCGGGAGAGATCCCGGGGAGCTGTTTTTT
TRBV7-8	NA	NA	TRBJ1-4	12	CASKAPWGELFF	TGTGCCAGCAAGGCACCCTGGGGTGAACTGTTTTTT
TRBV9	NA	TRBD2	TRBJ2-1	15	CASSVGLAGYNEQFF	TGTGCCAGCAGCGTAGGGCTAGCGGGCTACAATGAGCAGTTCTTC
TRBV2	NA	TRBD1	TRBJ1-4	14	CANARGLSNEKLFF	TGTGCCAACGCCAGGGGGCTCTCTAATGAAAAACTGTTTTTT
TRBV30	NA	NA	TRBJ1-1	14	CAWSVEGQGTEAFF	TGTGCCTGGAGTGTAGAGGGCCAAGGCACTGAAGCTTTCTTT
TRBV6-1	NA	TRBD1	TRBJ1-4	14	CASSGRTGGEKLFF	TGTGCCAGCAGTGGTAGGACAGGGGGAGAAAAACTGTTTTTT
TRBV5-4	NA	TRBD2	TRBJ2-1	13	CASSRGLDSEQFF	TGTGCCAGCAGCCGGGGACTAGATAGTGAGCAGTTCTTC
TRBV4-3	NA	TRBD2	TRBJ2-2	19	CASSQDLAVGGRAKGELFF	TGCGCCAGCAGCCAAGATCTCGCTGTGGGCGGGAGGGCGAAGGGGGAGCTGTTTTTT
TRBV7-9	NA	TRBD2	TRBJ2-1	14	CASSLVAGEDEQFF	TGTGCCAGCAGCTTAGTAGCGGGAGAGGATGAGCAGTTCTTC
TRBV7-9	NA	NA	TRBJ1-4	15	CASSLTGPTNEKLFF	TGTGCCAGCAGCTTAACAGGGCCAACTAATGAAAAACTGTTTTTT
TRBV7-9	NA	NA	TRBJ2-1	11	CASSLFNEQFF	TGTGCCAGCAGCTTATTCAATGAGCAGTTCTTC
TRBV6-1	NA	TRBD1	TRBJ1-2	13	CASSEGTGGGYTF	TGTGCCAGCAGTGAAGGAACAGGGGGTGGCTACACCTTC
TRBV15	NA	TRBD1	TRBJ1-2	15	CATSSRDRGIYGYTF	TGTGCCACCAGCAGCCGAGACAGGGGAATCTATGGCTACACCTTC
TRBV6-4	NA	TRBD2	TRBJ2-3	16	CASSEGLAGDKDTQYF	TGTGCCAGCAGTGAAGGACTAGCGGGAGATAAGGATACGCAGTATTTT
TRBV28	NA	NA	TRBJ2-1	17	CASSFPLGTASYNEQFF	TGTGCCAGCAGTTTCCCCCTTGGGACGGCCTCCTACAATGAGCAGTTCTTC
TRBV13	NA	NA	TRBJ2-1	11	CASSLGNEQFF	TGTGCCAGCAGCTTAGGCAATGAGCAGTTCTTC
TRBV28	once	TRBD1	TRBJ1-6	16	CASTPYTGVADSPLHF	TGTGCCAGCACCCCCTACACAGGGGTAGCGGATTCACCCCTCCACTTT
TRBV19	once	NA	TRBJ2-1	14	CASSIRGYDNEQFF	TGTGCCAGTAGTATAAGGGGGTACGACAATGAGCAGTTCTTC
TRBV7-6	NA	TRBD2	TRBJ2-2	18	CASSPTGVVAGYTGELFF	TGTGCCAGCAGTCCGACCGGGGTGGTAGCGGGGTACACCGGGGAGCTGTTTTTT
TRBV4-2	NA	TRBD2	TRBJ2-1	16	CASTPRTSGPYNEQFF	TGTGCCAGCACCCCTAGGACTAGCGGACCCTACAATGAGCAGTTCTTC
TRBV5-4	NA	TRBD1	TRBJ2-5	14	CATGRQGAKETQYF	TGTGCCACTGGAAGACAGGGGGCAAAAGAGACCCAGTACTTC
TRBV11-2	NA	TRBD2	TRBJ2-1	16	CASSQLAGGPMNEQFF	TGTGCCAGCAGCCAGCTAGCGGGAGGGCCAATGAATGAGCAGTTCTTC
TRBV29-1	NA	TRBD2	TRBJ2-1	22	CSVEARRRELGLAGAWRNEQFF	TGCAGCGTTGAAGCCCGGCGGCGAGAATTAGGACTAGCGGGAGCGTGGAGGAATGAGCAGTTCTTC
TRBV5-4	NA	NA	TRBJ1-2	16	CASSSSNDRVYYGYTF	TGTGCCAGCAGCTCATCAAATGACAGAGTTTACTATGGCTACACCTTC
TRBV7-9	NA	TRBD2	TRBJ2-1	14	CASSLLAGDVEQFF	TGTGCCAGCAGCTTGTTAGCGGGAGACGTTGAGCAGTTCTTC
TRBV7-2	NA	TRBD2	TRBJ2-7	18	CASSLESIAGGFSYEQYF	TGTGCCAGCAGCTTAGAAAGCATAGCGGGAGGTTTCTCCTACGAGCAGTACTTC
TRBV5-1	NA	TRBD2	TRBJ2-1	15	CASSLAGTSNNEQFF	TGCGCCAGCAGCTTGGCCGGGACTAGCAACAATGAGCAGTTCTTC
TRBV5-6	NA	NA	TRBJ2-3	14	CASSFRASRDTQYF	TGTGCCAGCAGCTTCCGGGCGTCTAGAGATACGCAGTATTTT
TRBV6-1	NA	NA	TRBJ1-5	14	CASNDRGFDQPQHF	TGTGCCAGCAATGACAGAGGGTTTGATCAGCCCCAGCATTTT
TRBV10-3	NA	TRBD2	TRBJ2-7	16	CAISDAGLAGSYEQYF	TGTGCCATCAGTGACGCAGGACTAGCGGGCTCCTACGAGCAGTACTTC
TRBV4-1	NA	NA	TRBJ2-1	12	CASSLRPNEQFF	TGCGCCAGCAGCCTGCGGCCCAATGAGCAGTTCTTC
TRBV28	NA	NA	TRBJ2-2	14	CASSLARGTGELFF	TGTGCCAGCAGTTTGGCCAGGGGCACCGGGGAGCTGTTTTTT
TRBV28	NA	NA	TRBJ1-2	12	CASSLRGYGYTF	TGTGCCAGCAGTTTAAGGGGGTATGGCTACACCTTC
TRBV23-1	NA	NA	TRBJ2-3	16	CASSQKQARGTDTQYF	TGCGCCAGCAGTCAAAAGCAGGCCCGCGGCACAGATACGCAGTATTTT
TRBV7-8	NA	TRBD1	TRBJ2-5	15	CASSLGGQSGETQYF	TGTGCCAGCAGCTTAGGGGGACAGTCGGGGGAGACCCAGTACTTC
TRBV5-1	once	NA	TRBJ2-3	16	CASSLASEPGTDTQYF	TGCGCCAGCAGCTTGGCCTCAGAGCCCGGCACAGATACGCAGTATTTT